This T cell receptor (beta chain) was captured by sequencing in a study of HIV-infected patients and healthy controls. A few counts support this clonotype. cDNA was made from roughly 500 ng RNA using alpha and beta constant primers. Using multiplexing indices, alpha and beta chain libraries were generated apart by chain-specific third strand synthesis. A roughly 21-cycle PCR with P5s and P7 primers followed a short adapter-adding first PCR. Using its own MiXCR run on the 5' RACE reads, TCRdb lists one record per CDR3 protein. This sample has roughly 20,000 distinct CDR3 sequences, with more than 9% found just once. No cell fractionation was done, so the repertoire covers all unsorted peripheral blood T cells. The receptor comes from an adult in good health. The sample comprised blood.

The chain's CDR3 is CASSYGTGLVDTEAFF. The CDR3 DNA sequence: TGTGCCAGCAGTTACGGAACAGGCCTGGTGGACACTGAAGCTTTCTTT. This chain connects TRBV6-5 to TRBJ1-1; D is perhaps TRBD1 (5 bases). The CDR3 has 16 residues. The V and J ends lost 2 bases and 3 bases respectively, with 16 bases between them. Germline lookup yields CDR1 MNHEY and CDR2 SVGAGI.